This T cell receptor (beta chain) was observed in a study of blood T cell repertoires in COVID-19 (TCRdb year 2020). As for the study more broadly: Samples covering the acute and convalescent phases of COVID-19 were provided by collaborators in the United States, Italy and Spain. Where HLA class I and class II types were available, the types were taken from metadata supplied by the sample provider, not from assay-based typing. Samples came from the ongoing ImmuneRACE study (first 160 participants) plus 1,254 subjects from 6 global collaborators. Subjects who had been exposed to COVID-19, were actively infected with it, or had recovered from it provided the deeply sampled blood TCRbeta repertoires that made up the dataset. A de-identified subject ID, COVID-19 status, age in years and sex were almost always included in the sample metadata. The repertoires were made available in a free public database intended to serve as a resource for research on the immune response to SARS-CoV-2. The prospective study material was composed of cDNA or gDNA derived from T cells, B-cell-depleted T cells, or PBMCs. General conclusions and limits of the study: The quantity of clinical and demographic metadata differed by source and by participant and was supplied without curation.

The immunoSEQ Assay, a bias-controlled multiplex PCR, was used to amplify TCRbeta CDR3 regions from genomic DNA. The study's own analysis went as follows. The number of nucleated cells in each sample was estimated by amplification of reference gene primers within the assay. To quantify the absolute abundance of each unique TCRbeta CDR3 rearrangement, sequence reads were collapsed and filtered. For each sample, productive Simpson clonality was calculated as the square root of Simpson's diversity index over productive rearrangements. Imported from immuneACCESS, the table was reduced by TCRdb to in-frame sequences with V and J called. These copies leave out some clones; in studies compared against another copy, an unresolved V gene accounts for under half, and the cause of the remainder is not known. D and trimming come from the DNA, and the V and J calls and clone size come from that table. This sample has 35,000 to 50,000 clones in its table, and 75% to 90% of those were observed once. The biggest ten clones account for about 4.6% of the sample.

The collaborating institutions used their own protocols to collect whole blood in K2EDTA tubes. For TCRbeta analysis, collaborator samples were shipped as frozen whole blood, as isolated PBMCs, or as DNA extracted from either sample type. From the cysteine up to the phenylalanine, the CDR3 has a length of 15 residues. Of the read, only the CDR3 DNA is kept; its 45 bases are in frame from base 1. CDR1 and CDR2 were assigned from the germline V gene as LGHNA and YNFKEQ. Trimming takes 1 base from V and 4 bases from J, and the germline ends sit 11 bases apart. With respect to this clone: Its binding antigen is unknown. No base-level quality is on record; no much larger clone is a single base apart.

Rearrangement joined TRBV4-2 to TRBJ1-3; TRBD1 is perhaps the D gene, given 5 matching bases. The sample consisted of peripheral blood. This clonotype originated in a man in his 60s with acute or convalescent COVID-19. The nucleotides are TGTGCCAGCAGCCAAGGGGGCAGCTACGGAAACACCATATATTTT. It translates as CASSQGGSYGNTIYF.